This TCR beta chain was profiled in a study of shared T cell receptors in the human thymus. The CDR3 is 15 residues long. The germline V gene has CDR1 SGHNT and CDR2 YENEEA. V lost 7 bases and J 0 bases, leaving 14 bases between the germline ends. Sequencing used immunoSEQ multiplex PCR; TCRdb keeps in-frame clones, though not all of them. The data hold hundreds of thousands of clones, with around nine tenths observed a single time. These data also formed part of another study, on human thymus T cells.

The chain recombines TRBV11-3 with TRBJ2-3, with D hard to call. This receptor was obtained from a boy under two years old with a congenital heart defect. Sequencing was performed on thymocytes. For the CDR3, the DNA is TGTGCCAGCAAGCCCCCCCGAGATAGCACAGATACGCAGTATTTT. Residues: CASKPPRDSTDTQYF.